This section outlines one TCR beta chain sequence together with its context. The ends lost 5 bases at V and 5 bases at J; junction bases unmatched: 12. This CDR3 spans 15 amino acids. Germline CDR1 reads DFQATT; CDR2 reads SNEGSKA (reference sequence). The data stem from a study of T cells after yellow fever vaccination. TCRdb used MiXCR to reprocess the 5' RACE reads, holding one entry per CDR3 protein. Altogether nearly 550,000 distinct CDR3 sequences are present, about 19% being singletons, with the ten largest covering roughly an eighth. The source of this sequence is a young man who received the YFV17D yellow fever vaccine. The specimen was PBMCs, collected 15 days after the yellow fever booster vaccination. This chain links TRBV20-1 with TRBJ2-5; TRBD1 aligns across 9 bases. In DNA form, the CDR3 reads TGCAGTGCTGCTCGGGACAGGGTCAAGGGTGAGACCCAGTACTTC. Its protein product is CSAARDRVKGETQYF.